This is a list of T cell receptor beta chains from one sample in a study of beta chain features in type 1 diabetes. Clones were read by immunoSEQ multiplex PCR, and TCRdb kept only the in-frame ones, dropping some. The repertoire holds hundreds of thousands of clones, with approximately 15% as singletons. Specimen: naive CD4+ T cells from blood. All receptors come from a man under 40 in good health. Both conserved end residues are part of each CDR3. D genes are given only for firm matches. Some rows mark clone size as missing; the rest say once, few, many or name a class of expanded clone.

DNA: TGTGCCAGCAGCTTAGCGGGGTCCTACGAGCAGTACTTC
CDR3: CASSLAGSYEQYF
D: -
V: TRBV11-2
size: -
J: TRBJ2-7

DNA: TGCAGCGTTGTAACCATGGGAAACACCATATATTTT
CDR3: CSVVTMGNTIYF
D: -
V: TRBV29-1
size: few
J: TRBJ1-3

DNA: TGTGCCAGCAGCTTGGAACTAGCGGATAGAACAGATACGCAGTATTTT
CDR3: CASSLELADRTDTQYF
D: TRBD2
V: TRBV5-4
size: few
J: TRBJ2-3

DNA: TGTGCCAGCAGCTTAGCGCGGACTAGCGGGAGGGGGGAGACCCAGTACTTC
CDR3: CASSLARTSGRGETQYF
D: TRBD2
V: TRBV7-2
size: -
J: TRBJ2-5

DNA: TGTGCCAGCAGTGAATTTCTCGGGAGCACAGATACGCAGTATTTT
CDR3: CASSEFLGSTDTQYF
D: -
V: TRBV25-1
size: -
J: TRBJ2-3

DNA: TGCGCCAGCAGCCTACGGGAGGGTGGAGGGGAGACCCAGTACTTC
CDR3: CASSLREGGGETQYF
D: TRBD2
V: TRBV4-1
size: few
J: TRBJ2-5

DNA: TGTGCCAGCAGTAACCGAGGGGCCTATGGCTACACCTTC
CDR3: CASSNRGAYGYTF
D: -
V: TRBV25-1
size: -
J: TRBJ1-2

DNA: TGCGCCAGCAGCTTGGGGCAGGAAAGAAACTATGGCTACACCTTC
CDR3: CASSLGQERNYGYTF
D: -
V: TRBV5-1
size: few
J: TRBJ1-2

DNA: TGTGCCACCAGCAGAGATCGAGGGGTAGGAAACACCATATATTTT
CDR3: CATSRDRGVGNTIYF
D: -
V: TRBV15
size: few
J: TRBJ1-3

DNA: TGTGCCAGCAGCCCAGGGAGCGGGAGGTACAATGAGCAGTTCTTC
CDR3: CASSPGSGRYNEQFF
D: TRBD2
V: TRBV7-9
size: few
J: TRBJ2-1

DNA: TGTGCCAGCAGTGCATCACAGGGCTCCTACAATGAGCAGTTCTTC
CDR3: CASSASQGSYNEQFF
D: -
V: TRBV6-1
size: few
J: TRBJ2-1

DNA: TGCGCCAGCAGCCTCAGAGGTCACGGCAGAACCTACGAGCAGTACTTC
CDR3: CASSLRGHGRTYEQYF
D: -
V: TRBV4-3
size: few
J: TRBJ2-7

DNA: TGTGCCAGCAGCTTAGGAGAGGCCCCGTCGCTCTTC
CDR3: CASSLGEAPSLF
D: -
V: TRBV7-9
size: few
J: TRBJ2-1

DNA: TGTGCCTCGGAGGAGCGGGAGATGGAGACCCAGTACTTC
CDR3: CASEEREMETQYF
D: TRBD2
V: TRBV2
size: -
J: TRBJ2-5

DNA: TGTGCCACCAGCAGAGAGTATAACGGTCAGCCCCAGCATTTT
CDR3: CATSREYNGQPQHF
D: -
V: TRBV15
size: -
J: TRBJ1-5

DNA: TGTGCCACCAGCAGTCCCCCTTCTGGGGCCAACGTCCTGACTTTC
CDR3: CATSSPPSGANVLTF
D: -
V: TRBV15
size: -
J: TRBJ2-6